Listed below are T cell receptor beta chains from one sample, sequenced in a study of identifying expanded T cells in peripheral blood. The method was immunoSEQ multiplex PCR; TCRdb's version includes in-frame clones alone and lacks a portion of them. The table shows 70,000 or so clones, with 75% to 90% occurring only once. The material sequenced was blood. The receptors were sampled from a person aged 18 to 75 in good health. The CDR3 runs from the conserved cysteine through the conserved F or W. Each record gives: clone size, J gene, V gene, D gene, CDR3 protein, CDR3 DNA. The D gene is left open where the match is weak. A row's size may be missing; if present it is once, few, many or a size class.

. TRBJ2-7 TRBV7-2 . CASSSGRNSYEQYF TGTGCCAGCAGCTCCGGACGGAACTCCTACGAGCAGTACTTC
. TRBJ2-3 TRBV10-3 TRBD2 CATRSGGPTDTQYF TGTGCCACCCGTAGCGGGGGACCCACAGATACGCAGTATTTT
. TRBJ1-1 TRBV18 . CASSPIGGSLGTEAFF TGTGCCAGCTCACCAATCGGGGGAAGTTTGGGAACTGAAGCTTTCTTT
. TRBJ2-1 TRBV6-5 TRBD1 CASSPIRTGGNEQFF TGTGCCAGCAGCCCAATACGGACAGGGGGCAATGAGCAGTTCTTC
. TRBJ2-7 TRBV5-4 . CASSPGPQDPYEQYF TGTGCCAGCAGCCCCGGCCCGCAGGACCCCTACGAGCAGTACTTC
. TRBJ2-1 TRBV6-4 . CASSDSRYNEQFF TGTGCCAGCAGTGACTCCAGGTACAATGAGCAGTTCTTC
few TRBJ1-1 TRBV5-4 . CASSLGVMNTEAFF TGTGCCAGCAGCTTGGGGGTCATGAACACTGAAGCTTTCTTT
once TRBJ2-2 TRBV2 . CASRNFGWGKNTGELFF TGTGCCAGCAGAAACTTTGGATGGGGGAAGAACACCGGGGAGCTGTTTTTT
. TRBJ2-3 TRBV9 TRBD2 CASSVGASGKPDTQYF TGTGCCAGCAGCGTAGGGGCTAGCGGGAAACCAGATACGCAGTATTTT
. TRBJ1-1 TRBV19 . CASNGGGRTEAFF TGTGCCAGTAACGGAGGCGGGCGGACTGAAGCTTTCTTT
. TRBJ2-7 TRBV9 . CASSVGPMDEAYEQYF TGTGCCAGCAGCGTAGGGCCCATGGACGAGGCCTACGAGCAGTACTTC
. TRBJ2-1 TRBV2 . CASSPGLGAEQFF TGTGCCAGCAGTCCAGGATTGGGGGCTGAGCAGTTCTTC
. TRBJ2-1 TRBV10-1 . CASSPTGSYNEQFF TGCGCCAGCAGCCCGACAGGATCCTACAATGAGCAGTTCTTC
. TRBJ1-2 TRBV25-1 . CASSGGVSGYTF TGTGCCAGCAGTGGGGGGGTGAGTGGCTACACCTTC
. TRBJ2-3 TRBV5-4 . CASSPSQGFRDTQYF TGTGCCAGCAGCCCTTCACAAGGGTTCCGAGATACGCAGTATTTT
. TRBJ1-4 TRBV21-1 . CASSKAGGTGSSTNEKLFF TGTGCCAGCAGCAAAGCCGGCGGGACAGGTTCTTCTACTAATGAAAAACTGTTTTTT
. TRBJ2-5 TRBV7-2 . CASSRGTEETQYF TGTGCCAGCAGCCGCGGGACGGAAGAGACCCAGTACTTC
once TRBJ2-1 TRBV29-1 . CSLLGAAYNEQFF TGCAGCTTACTAGGGGCCGCCTACAATGAGCAGTTCTTC
. TRBJ2-5 TRBV2 . CASSALEETQYF TGTGCCAGCAGTGCCCTCGAAGAGACCCAGTACTTC
. TRBJ1-1 TRBV6-6 TRBD1 CASSYGGIQGTEAFF TGTGCCAGCAGTTATGGCGGGATACAGGGGACTGAAGCTTTCTTT
. TRBJ2-1 TRBV6-4 . CASSDRDYNEQFF TGTGCCAGCAGTGACCGGGACTACAATGAGCAGTTCTTC
once TRBJ1-2 TRBV5-4 TRBD1 CASSVLGTGNYTF TGTGCCAGCAGCGTCCTGGGGACAGGGAACTACACCTTC
. TRBJ2-3 TRBV7-3 TRBD2 CASSPGTRADTQYF TGTGCCAGCAGCCCCGGGACTAGGGCGGATACGCAGTATTTT
. TRBJ2-3 TRBV6-6 . CASSRTASTDTQYF TGTGCCAGCAGTCGGACCGCTTCCACAGATACGCAGTATTTT
. TRBJ2-5 TRBV7-6 . CASSRDLGETQYF TGTGCCAGCAGCCGGGACCTCGGGGAGACCCAGTACTTC
. TRBJ1-4 TRBV5-4 . CASSPSLANEKLFF TGTGCCAGCAGCCCCAGTTTGGCTAATGAAAAACTGTTTTTT
. TRBJ2-5 TRBV5-4 . CASSLASSQETQYF TGTGCCAGCAGCTTGGCTTCTAGCCAAGAGACCCAGTACTTC
. TRBJ1-5 TRBV6-6 . CASSLNGLGQPQHF TGTGCCAGCAGCCTCAACGGGTTAGGGCAGCCCCAGCATTTT
. TRBJ1-2 TRBV25-1 TRBD1 CASSEVDRGNGYTF TGTGCCAGCAGTGAAGTAGACAGGGGGAACGGCTACACCTTC
. TRBJ1-3 TRBV19 . CASSMMTVGSRNTIYF TGTGCCAGTAGTATGATGACAGTCGGAAGTAGAAACACCATATATTTT
. TRBJ2-5 TRBV29-1 TRBD1 CSPRRQGPETQYF TGCAGCCCCCGACGACAGGGACCCGAGACCCAGTACTTC
. TRBJ2-1 TRBV5-8 TRBD1 CASIPITGADNEQFF TGTGCCAGCATCCCGATCACAGGGGCGGACAATGAGCAGTTCTTC
. TRBJ2-1 TRBV5-6 TRBD2 CASSFGLAGDNEQFF TGTGCCAGCAGCTTCGGACTAGCGGGGGACAATGAGCAGTTCTTC
. TRBJ2-2 TRBV28 . CASLSGNTGELFF TGTGCCAGCCTCAGCGGGAACACCGGGGAGCTGTTTTTT
. TRBJ2-2 TRBV11-2 . CASSLAGVGTGELFF TGTGCCAGCAGCTTAGCCGGTGTTGGCACCGGGGAGCTGTTTTTT
. TRBJ1-1 TRBV4-3 . CASSQGFDRRGTEAFF TGCGCCAGCAGCCAAGGTTTCGACAGGAGGGGCACTGAAGCTTTCTTT
. TRBJ2-7 TRBV11-3 . CASSFGGSNYEQYF TGTGCCAGCAGCTTTGGAGGAAGTAACTACGAGCAGTACTTC